These 28 T cell receptor beta chains came from one sample sequenced in a study of PD-1 blockade in classical Hodgkin lymphoma. The repertoire was sequenced with immunoSEQ multiplex PCR; TCRdb's copy has only in-frame clones and lacks some. The profile shows about 3,200 clones, approximately 80% of them singletons. Time point denoted: newly diagnosed, previously untreated cHL patient sample. PBMCs were thawed, and CD8+ T cells were then isolated from them by magnetic negative selection. Sequencing input: CD8+ T cells from blood. Every receptor here comes from a human donor with classical Hodgkin lymphoma.

The CDR3 DNA follows: TGTGCCAGCAGCCGGATTTTTCCCGGGACTAGCGGCGAGACCCAGTACTTC. This codes for CASSRIFPGTSGETQYF. The rearrangement uses TRBV14 and TRBJ2-5, with TRBD2 matching 11 bases. Germline V lookup: CDR1 SGHDN, CDR2 FVKESK. This CDR3 has 17 residues. The junction had 12 bases not matched to a gene; V was cut back by 4 bases and J by 5 bases. Full variable domain (outside the CDR3, taken from reference TRBV14 and TRBJ2-5): EAGVTQFPSHSVIEKGQTVTLRCDPISGHDNLYWYRRVMGKEIKFLLHFVKESKQDESGMPNNRFLAERTGGTYSTLKVQPAELEDSGVYFCASSRIFPGTSGETQYFGPGTRLLVL.

V usage is TRBV10-1 and J usage is TRBJ2-5; possibly TRBD1 or TRBD2 for D (5 bases each). CDR3 length: 14 residues. The V gene lost 4 bases and the J gene lost 0 bases, with 9 bases spanning the gap. From germline, CDR1 is WNHNN and CDR2 SYGVQD (reference sequence). The CDR3 DNA is TGCGCCAGCAGTGGGGACGGTTACCAAGAGACCCAGTACTTC. Translated: CASSGDGYQETQYF.

The DNA for the CDR3 is TGTGCCAGCAGCGTAGGGGGTAGCGGAAATGAGCAGTTCTTC. Residues: CASSVGGSGNEQFF. This chain links TRBV9 with TRBJ2-1; tentative D call: TRBD2 (6 bases). Per germline, CDR1 SGDLS and CDR2 YYNGEE. The CDR3 loop spans 14 amino acids. The V end lost 0 bases, the J end lost 7 bases, and 11 bases lay between the germline ends.

This clone was found a few times. The V gene is TRBV28, the J gene TRBJ2-1, with 10 positions matching TRBD2. The CDR3 totals 14 residues. Per the germline V gene, CDR1 is MDHEN and CDR2 is SYDVKM. Germline trimming cut 7 bases from V and 7 bases from J; bases unmatched to any gene: 7. This CDR3 reads CASILTSGFNEQFF. The DNA of the CDR3 is TGTGCCAGCATCCTGACTAGCGGGTTTAATGAGCAGTTCTTC.

V gene TRBV9 combines with J gene TRBJ2-5; TRBD2 matches 9 bases. Germline loops: CDR1 SGDLS, CDR2 YYNGEE. V lost 3 bases and J lost 5; bases outside the gene matches: 11. The CDR3 sequence is 16 residues long. The CDR3 DNA reads as TGTGCCAGCAGCGCGACTAGCGGCCCTCAGGAGGAGACCCAGTACTTC. This codes for CASSATSGPQEETQYF.

The chain links TRBV7-6 to TRBJ1-5; D is undetermined. The CDR3 is made up of 13 amino acids. Trimming took off 1 base at V and 7 bases at J, with 8 bases between the two ends. In germline, CDR1 is SGHVS, CDR2 FNYEAQ. This CDR3 is CASSLEVWQPQHF. CDR3 sequence (DNA): TGTGCCAGCAGCTTAGAGGTTTGGCAGCCCCAGCATTTT. Looking up the rest from reference TRBV7-6 and TRBJ1-5 gives the full variable domain: GAGVSQSPRYKVTKRGQDVALRCDPISGHVSLYWYRQALGQGPEFLTYFNYEAQQDKSGLPNDRFSAERPEGSISTLTIQRTEQRDSAMYRCASSLEVWQPQHFGDGTRLSIL.

The chain recombines TRBV7-9 with TRBJ1-1, with D unresolved. Germline CDR1 reads SEHNR; CDR2 reads FQNEAQ (reference sequence). Trimming cost V 4 bases and J 1 base, with 10 bases left between them. The length of the CDR3 is 14 residues. CDR3 in DNA: TGTGCCAGCAGCTATACAGATGGGAACACTGAAGCTTTCTTT. It codes for CASSYTDGNTEAFF.

The rearrangement joins TRBV5-1 to TRBJ1-4; D gene ambiguous. The CDR3 runs to 14 residues. V was clipped by 1 base and J by 12 bases, with 16 bases between them. Per germline, CDR1 SGHRS and CDR2 YFSETQ. Written as DNA, the CDR3 is TGCGCCAGCAGCTTGTCGCCCGGAAGCGTGGAACTGTTTTTT. It is translated as CASSLSPGSVELFF.

A single count supports this clone. V gene TRBV7-9 combines with J gene TRBJ2-7; D might be TRBD1 or TRBD2, each matching 5 bases. The CDR3 runs to 15 residues. With 5 bases removed from V and 0 bases from J, the gap between germline ends came to 14 bases. Germline CDR1 SEHNR, CDR2 FQNEAQ (reference sequence). This CDR3 reads CASSHRDAGSYEQYF. For the CDR3, the DNA is TGTGCCAGCAGCCACCGGGACGCCGGCTCCTACGAGCAGTACTTC.

The chain is built from TRBV2 and TRBJ1-2; 8 nucleotides align to TRBD1. There are 14 residues in the CDR3. Per germline, CDR1 SNHLY and CDR2 FYNNEI. The junction had 7 bases not matched to a gene; V was cut back by 8 bases and J by 2 bases. CDR3 residues: CASQGQVFNYGYTF. The CDR3 DNA follows: TGTGCCAGCCAGGGACAGGTCTTCAACTATGGCTACACCTTC.

CDR3 DNA sequence: TGTGCCTGGCGCTATAACCTTCCCGAAGCTTTCTTT. Translating it yields CAWRYNLPEAFF. The rearrangement uses TRBV30 and TRBJ1-1; D remains unclear. The CDR3 length is 12 residues. Trimming took 5 bases from V and 8 from J, leaving 15 bases between them. Germline lookup yields CDR1 GTSNPN and CDR2 SVGIG (reference sequence).

This chain uses TRBV19 with TRBJ2-3; D is unclear. The CDR3 length is 15 residues. Germline V gene data show CDR1 as LNHDA and CDR2 as SQIVND (reference sequence). Trimming removed 6 bases from V and 2 bases from J, with 15 bases in between. The DNA for the CDR3 is TGTGCCAGTAGCGTGACATCCGCATCCACAGATACGCAGTATTTT. Protein sequence: CASSVTSASTDTQYF.

The chain joins TRBV11-2 to TRBJ2-2; 7 bases are shared with TRBD2. There are 12 residues in the CDR3. With V trimmed by 10 bases and J by 6 bases, 5 bases remained unmatched. The germline V gene has CDR1 SGHAT and CDR2 FQNNGV. CDR3 in DNA: TGTGCCACTGAGCGGGGTTCCGGGGAGCTGTTTTTT. This sequence encodes CATERGSGELFF. Based on the CDR3 plus reference TRBV11-2 and TRBJ2-2, the full variable domain is EAGVAQSPRYKIIEKRQSVAFWCNPISGHATLYWYQQILGQGPKLLIQFQNNGVVDDSQLPKDRFSAERLKGVDSTLKIQPAKLEDSAVYLCATERGSGELFFGEGSRLTVL.

The J gene is TRBJ1-1, the V gene TRBV19; TRBD1 aligns across 10 bases. J gave up 5 bases and V 4 bases, and 10 bases lay outside the gene matches. The CDR3 runs 16 residues. Germline CDR1 LNHDA, CDR2 SQIVND (reference sequence). The CDR3 protein is CASSKGTGEPWTEAFF. CDR3 DNA: TGTGCCAGTAGTAAAGGGACAGGGGAACCGTGGACTGAAGCTTTCTTT.

The chain employs TRBV28 and TRBJ2-7; no clear D. The CDR3 runs 14 residues. V was clipped by 1 base and J by 5 bases, with 12 bases between them. Germline assignment: CDR1 MDHEN and CDR2 SYDVKM. CDR3 protein: CASSLYTALNEQYF. CDR3 nucleotide sequence: TGTGCCAGCAGTTTATATACCGCCCTGAACGAGCAGTACTTC.

V and J are TRBV27 and TRBJ1-1, with a weak D call TRBD1 (5 bases). There are 14 residues in the CDR3. The germline V and J ends were trimmed by 5 bases and 3 bases, with 13 bases remaining between them. Germline loops: CDR1 MNHEY, CDR2 SMNVEV (reference sequence). Here the CDR3 DNA reads TGTGCCAGCAGTCTAGTGCAGGGTTACACTGAAGCTTTCTTT. Translation gives CASSLVQGYTEAFF.

The V call is TRBV5-6, the J call TRBJ2-7, with 8 bases that match TRBD1. Trimming cost V 2 bases and J 6 bases; bases outside gene matches: 10. Germline CDR1 SGHDT, CDR2 YYEEEE. The CDR3 length is 15 residues. The CDR3 DNA reads TGTGCCAGCAGCTTATACGGGACAGGTATCACCGAGCAGTACTTC. Translation gives CASSLYGTGITEQYF.

The chain has TRBV5-5 and TRBJ2-7; no definite D call. V was clipped by 1 base and J by 2 bases, with 13 bases between them. CDR3 length equals 15 residues. CDR1 is SGHKS and CDR2 is YYEKEE in the germline V gene (reference sequence). The CDR3 loop is CASSLNGSPTYEQYF. CDR3 bases: TGTGCCAGCAGCTTGAATGGGTCTCCTACCTACGAGCAGTACTTC.

V gene TRBV5-3 combines with J gene TRBJ2-1; no clear D gene. TRBV5-3 is noted as an ORF with a role that remains uncertain. This CDR3 is 16 amino acids long. With 3 bases removed from V and 10 bases from J, the gap between germline ends came to 23 bases. The CDR3 sequence: CARSYTTSLWRKEQFF. Here the CDR3 DNA reads TGTGCCAGAAGCTATACGACCTCCCTTTGGCGTAAAGAGCAGTTCTTC.

The chain is built from TRBV30 and TRBJ1-1, with D maybe TRBD1 (5 bases). From germline, CDR1 is GTSNPN and CDR2 SVGIG (reference sequence). V was shortened by 0 bases and J by 6 bases, with 8 bases between the two germline ends. The CDR3 is 12 amino acids. CDR3: CAWSVGAPEAFF. In DNA form, the CDR3 reads TGTGCCTGGAGTGTAGGGGCACCTGAAGCTTTCTTT.

This chain joins TRBV9 and TRBJ2-7, with a tentative D call TRBD1 (5 bases). CDR1 SGDLS and CDR2 YYNGEE come from the germline V gene. Trimming pared 3 bases from V and 6 bases from J, leaving 13 bases between. This CDR3 spans 13 amino acids. This CDR3 reads CASSDNRTPEQYF. CDR3 DNA sequence: TGTGCCAGCAGCGATAACCGGACACCCGAGCAGTACTTC.

The rearrangement links TRBV19 to TRBJ2-7; 7 nucleotides match TRBD2. The CDR3 has 14 amino acids. Germline V gene data show CDR1 as LNHDA and CDR2 as SQIVND (reference sequence). CDR3 in DNA: TGTGCTTCAACCCCGGGGGGATTTCCCTACGAGCAGTACTTC. It translates to CASTPGGFPYEQYF.

The chain carries TRBV7-6 and TRBJ2-7; D is perhaps TRBD1 or TRBD2 (5 bases each). The CDR3 has 15 residues. Germline lookup yields CDR1 SGHVS and CDR2 FNYEAQ. The V end lost 5 bases, the J end lost 3 bases, and 17 bases lay between the germline ends. In DNA form, the CDR3 reads TGTGCCAGCAGCGTAGAAGGGGCAGCGGACTACGAGCAGTACTTC. Protein product: CASSVEGAADYEQYF.

V gene TRBV27 combines with J gene TRBJ2-1, with D maybe TRBD2 (7 bases). Per germline, CDR1 MNHEY and CDR2 SMNVEV (reference sequence). The CDR3 consists of 15 residues. Trimming shortened V by 2 bases and J by 9 bases, and 17 bases separated the two germline ends. The CDR3 sequence: CASSLVSRGGGEQFF. The CDR3 nucleotides are TGTGCCAGCAGTTTAGTTTCCAGGGGAGGGGGTGAGCAGTTCTTC.

This clone has a handful of counts. The gene calls are TRBV28 and TRBJ1-5; 7 nucleotides line up with TRBD1. The V gene's germline CDR1 is MDHEN and CDR2 SYDVKM. J gave up 4 bases and V 6 bases, and 9 bases lay outside the gene matches. The CDR3 spans 15 residues. The chain's CDR3 is CASRPQGQINQPQHF. The CDR3 DNA sequence: TGTGCCAGCAGACCACAGGGACAGATTAATCAGCCCCAGCATTTT.

This rearrangement joins TRBV10-3 to TRBJ2-7; 7 nucleotides line up with TRBD1. The CDR3 extends over 14 amino acids. V shed 8 bases, J shed 3 bases, and the junction held 10 bases outside the gene matches. The germline V gene has CDR1 ENHRY and CDR2 SYGVKD. CDR3 coding DNA: TGTGCCATCGCTGAGCCCGGGACAGTCTACGAGCAGTACTTC. Translated, it gives CAIAEPGTVYEQYF.

V usage is TRBV10-1 and J usage is TRBJ2-2, with TRBD2 identical over 11 bases. The CDR3 extends over 16 amino acids. The V and J ends lost 6 bases and 1 base, in that order; junction bases with no gene match: 4. Germline V CDR1 and CDR2: WNHNN, SYGVQD (reference sequence). The DNA for the CDR3 is TGCGCCAGCAGAATGGGACTAGCGGAGAACACCGGGGAGCTGTTTTTT. Amino acids: CASRMGLAENTGELFF.

V gene TRBV19 combines with J gene TRBJ2-7, with a weak D call TRBD1 (6 bases). Germline CDR1 reads LNHDA; CDR2 reads SQIVND (reference sequence). V was shortened by 4 bases and J by 2 bases, with 12 bases between the two germline ends. CDR3 length: 14 residues. DNA of the CDR3: TGTGCCAGTAGTAGTTTTCAGGGGCCCTACGAGCAGTACTTC. Translating gives CASSSFQGPYEQYF.